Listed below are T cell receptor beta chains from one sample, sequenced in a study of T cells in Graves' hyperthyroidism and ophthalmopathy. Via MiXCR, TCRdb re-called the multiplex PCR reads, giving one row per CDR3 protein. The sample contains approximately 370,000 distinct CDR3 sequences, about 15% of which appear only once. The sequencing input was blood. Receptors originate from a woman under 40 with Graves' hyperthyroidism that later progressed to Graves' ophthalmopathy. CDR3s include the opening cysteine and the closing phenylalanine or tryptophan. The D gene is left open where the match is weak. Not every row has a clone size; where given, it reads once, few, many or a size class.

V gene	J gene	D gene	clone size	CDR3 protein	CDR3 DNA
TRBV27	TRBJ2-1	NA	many	CASSLSSVAEQFF	TGTGCCAGCAGTTTATCGTCGGTAGCGGAGCAGTTCTTC
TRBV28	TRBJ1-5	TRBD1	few	CASNFGQGRGQPQHF	TGTGCCAGCAATTTCGGACAGGGGAGGGGTCAGCCCCAGCATTTT
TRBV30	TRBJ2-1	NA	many	CAWNTRLGGEQFF	TGTGCCTGGAATACCCGACTGGGGGGTGAGCAGTTCTTC
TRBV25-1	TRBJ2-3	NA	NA	CASSDDTESTDTQYF	TGTGCCAGCAGTGATGATACAGAGAGCACAGATACGCAGTATTTT
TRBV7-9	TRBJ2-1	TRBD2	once	CASSFLAGGGSEQFF	TGTGCCAGCAGCTTCCTCGCGGGGGGGGGGTCGGAGCAGTTCTTC
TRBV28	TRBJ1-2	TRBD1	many	CASSSLTGTTNYGYTF	TGTGCCAGCAGTTCCCTGACAGGGACGACTAACTATGGCTACACCTTC
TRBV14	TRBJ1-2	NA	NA	CASSQSSGYGYTF	TGTGCCAGCAGCCAATCGTCCGGTTATGGCTACACCTTC
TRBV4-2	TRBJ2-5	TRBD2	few	CASSQAGGGAETQYF	TGTGCCAGCAGCCAAGCCGGGGGGGGGGCAGAGACCCAGTACTTC
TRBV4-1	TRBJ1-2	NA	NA	CASSQEEGILTSYGYTF	TGCGCCAGCAGCCAAGAAGAGGGCATTTTGACGTCCTATGGCTACACCTTC
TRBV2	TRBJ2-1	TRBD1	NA	CASSVQGANEQFF	TGTGCCAGCAGTGTTCAGGGGGCGAATGAGCAGTTCTTC
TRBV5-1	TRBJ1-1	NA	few	CASRGDGEAFF	TGCGCCAGCAGGGGTGACGGTGAAGCTTTCTTT
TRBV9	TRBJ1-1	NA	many	CASSTQGLGEAFF	TGTGCCAGCAGCACCCAGGGGTTGGGTGAAGCTTTCTTT
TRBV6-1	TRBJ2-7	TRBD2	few	CASSGGTSGAHYEQYF	TGTGCCAGCAGCGGGGGGACTAGCGGGGCCCACTACGAGCAGTACTTC
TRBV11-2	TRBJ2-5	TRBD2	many	CASRSEVKTSGSYF	TGTGCCAGCAGATCAGAAGTAAAGACTAGCGGGTCGTACTTC
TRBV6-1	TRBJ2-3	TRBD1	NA	CASSGGTGGFWDTQYF	TGTGCCAGCAGTGGGGGGACAGGGGGCTTTTGGGATACGCAGTATTTT
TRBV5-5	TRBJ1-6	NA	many	CASSVTVALYNSPLHF	TGTGCCAGCAGCGTGACAGTCGCCCTCTATAATTCACCCCTCCACTTT
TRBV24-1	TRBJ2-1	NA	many	CATSDFFLPEQFF	TGTGCCACCAGTGATTTTTTTCTTCCGGAGCAGTTCTTC
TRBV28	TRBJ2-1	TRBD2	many	CASSSQTSGSMYEQFF	TGTGCCAGCAGTTCTCAAACTAGCGGGAGTATGTATGAGCAGTTCTTC
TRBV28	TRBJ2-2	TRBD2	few	CASSLPTSGGALDGELFF	TGTGCCAGCAGTTTACCGACTAGCGGGGGGGCCCTAGACGGGGAGCTGTTTTTT
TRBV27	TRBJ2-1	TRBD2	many	CASKREGRDEQFF	TGTGCCAGCAAGCGGGAGGGAAGGGATGAGCAGTTCTTC
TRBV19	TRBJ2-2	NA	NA	CASSISTPGELFF	TGTGCCAGTAGTATAAGTACTCCTGGGGAGCTGTTTTTT
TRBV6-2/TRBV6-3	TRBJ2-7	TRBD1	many	CASSYGGQGDYEQYF	TGTGCCAGCAGTTACGGGGGACAGGGTGACTACGAGCAGTACTTC
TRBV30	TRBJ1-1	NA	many	CAWSVLISEAFF	TGTGCCTGGAGTGTACTAATAAGTGAAGCTTTCTTT
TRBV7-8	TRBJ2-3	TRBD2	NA	CASSSLLAGLGGDTQYF	TGTGCCAGCAGCTCACTTCTAGCGGGCCTTGGGGGAGATACGCAGTATTTT
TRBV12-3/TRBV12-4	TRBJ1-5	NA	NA	CASSVLGQPQHF	TGTGCCAGCAGTGTCCTGGGTCAGCCCCAGCATTTT
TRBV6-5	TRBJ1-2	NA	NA	CASSYQGTNYGYTF	TGTGCCAGCAGTTACCAAGGAACAAACTATGGCTACACCTTC
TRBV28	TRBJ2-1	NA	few	CASSMGYSEQFF	TGTGCCAGCAGTATGGGTTACTCTGAGCAGTTCTTC
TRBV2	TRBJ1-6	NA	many	CASSVWLGGFYNSPLHF	TGTGCCAGCAGTGTTTGGTTGGGGGGCTTCTATAATTCACCCCTCCACTTT
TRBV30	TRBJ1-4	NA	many	CAWSSSGGEKLFF	TGTGCCTGGAGTTCATCGGGCGGTGAAAAACTGTTTTTT
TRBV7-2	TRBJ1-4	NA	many	CASSLESWGAEEKLFF	TGTGCCAGCAGCTTAGAGTCGTGGGGGGCGGAAGAAAAACTGTTTTTT
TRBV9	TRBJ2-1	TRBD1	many	CASSKTGTGYNEQFF	TGTGCCAGCAGCAAAACCGGGACAGGGTACAATGAGCAGTTCTTC
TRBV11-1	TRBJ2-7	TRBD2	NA	CASSLVGLAVEQYF	TGTGCCAGCAGCTTAGTGGGGCTAGCGGTCGAGCAGTACTTC
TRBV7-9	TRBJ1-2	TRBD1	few	CASSFPFQGEDGYTF	TGTGCCAGCAGCTTTCCCTTTCAGGGGGAAGATGGCTACACCTTC
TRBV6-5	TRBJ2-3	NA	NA	CASSYIFVASTDTQYF	TGTGCCAGCAGTTACATTTTCGTCGCTAGCACAGATACGCAGTATTTT
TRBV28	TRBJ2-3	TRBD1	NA	CASSSYRGRGRSTDTQYF	TGTGCCAGCAGTTCATACAGGGGGCGGGGCCGGAGCACAGATACGCAGTATTTT
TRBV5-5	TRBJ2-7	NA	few	CASSITGFHEQYF	TGTGCCAGCAGCATTACAGGGTTCCACGAGCAGTACTTC
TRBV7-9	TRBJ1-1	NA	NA	CASSLALGSDPPNTEAFF	TGTGCCAGCAGCTTAGCGTTGGGTAGTGACCCCCCGAACACTGAAGCTTTCTTT
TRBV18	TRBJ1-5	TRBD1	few	CASSRTGDLSQPQHF	TGTGCCAGCTCACGTACAGGGGACCTCAGTCAGCCCCAGCATTTT
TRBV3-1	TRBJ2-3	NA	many	CASSQAGGTDTQYF	TGTGCCAGCAGCCAAGCGGGGGGCACAGATACGCAGTATTTT
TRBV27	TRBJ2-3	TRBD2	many	CASSLRLAGSTDTQYF	TGTGCCAGCAGTCTCCGACTAGCGGGGAGCACAGATACGCAGTATTTT
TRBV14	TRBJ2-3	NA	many	CASSQEKGPDTQYF	TGTGCCAGCAGCCAAGAAAAGGGACCAGATACGCAGTATTTT
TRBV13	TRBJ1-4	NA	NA	CASSLFGRANEKLFF	TGTGCCAGCAGCTTATTCGGCAGGGCAAATGAAAAACTGTTTTTT
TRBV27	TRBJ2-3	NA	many	CASSLRGTDTQYF	TGTGCCAGCAGTTTGAGGGGAACAGATACGCAGTATTTT
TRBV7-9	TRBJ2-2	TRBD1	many	CASSPKDRVGIAGELFF	TGTGCCAGCAGCCCCAAGGACAGGGTCGGGATCGCCGGGGAGCTGTTTTTT
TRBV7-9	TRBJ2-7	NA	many	CASSLGANYAYEQYF	TGTGCCAGCAGCCTCGGAGCGAATTACGCCTACGAGCAGTACTTC
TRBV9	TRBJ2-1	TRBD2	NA	CACSGDPSGGEANNEQFF	TGTGCCTGCAGCGGAGACCCCTCCGGGGGGGAAGCGAACAATGAGCAGTTCTTC
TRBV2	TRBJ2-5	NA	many	CASSADSRETQYF	TGTGCCAGCAGTGCAGATTCCCGGGAGACCCAGTACTTC
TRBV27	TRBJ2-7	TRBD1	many	CASTRDRGSYEQYF	TGTGCCAGCACCCGGGACAGGGGTTCCTACGAGCAGTACTTC
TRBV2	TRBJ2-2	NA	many	CASRGWSTGELFF	TGTGCCAGCAGGGGATGGAGCACCGGGGAGCTGTTTTTT
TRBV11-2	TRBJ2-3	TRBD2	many	CASSRLAGGTDTQYF	TGTGCCAGCAGCCGACTAGCGGGAGGAACAGATACGCAGTATTTT
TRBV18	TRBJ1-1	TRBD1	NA	CASSRGQGKINTEAFF	TGTGCCAGCTCGAGGGGACAGGGAAAGATCAACACTGAAGCTTTCTTT